Described below is a single T cell receptor beta chain sequence and its context. Its specificity is not known. The sample belongs to a study of shared clonotypes between healthy human individuals. Nashville, Tennessee was home to all donors, each a Caucasian adult. Whole-study results and caveats: Donors were few, which limited the genetic and exposure-history diversity represented.

Per sorted-subset replicate PCR, input was 150 to 250 ng DNA, representing around 30,000 T cell genomes. Clones were sequenced by immunoSEQ multiplex PCR, and TCRdb holds only the in-frame ones, with some missing. The table has some 1.1 million clones, around 77% seen once. CDR1 is GTSNPN and CDR2 is SVGIG in the germline V gene (reference sequence). The junction had 4 bases not matched to a gene; V was cut back by 4 bases and J by 1 base. The CDR3 is made up of 15 amino acids. The receptor comes from a man aged 18 to 29 in good health. Some clones in this sample may be carry-over from other donors' samples. Sequencing was done on a sample of memory CD4+ T cells from PBMCs. Subset defined: CD45RA-negative fraction. The chain recombines TRBV30 with TRBJ1-3; 10 bases are shared with TRBD1. The CDR3: CAWNDRGRSGNTIYF. As DNA, the CDR3 is TGTGCCTGGAATGACAGGGGGCGATCTGGAAACACCATATATTTT.